This TCR beta chain was found in a study of cytomegalovirus exposure and HLA in healthy donors. Across the whole study: The 120 or so validation repertoires used the same platform as the approximately 620 first-cohort repertoires (as reported by a later analysis).

Separation from the approximately 720-subject first cohort characterized the roughly 110-subject validation cohort, to which the donors belonged. General observations from the study: Most TCR sequences were rare, but some public TCRs occurred in many donors. Published work reported that the classifier diagnosed cytomegalovirus status with high specificity and sensitivity.

Germline V gene lookup returns CDR1 MNHNS and CDR2 SASEGT. Trimming took off 8 bases at V and 0 bases at J, with 10 bases between the two ends. The CDR3 has 13 amino acids. Measured with immunoSEQ multiplex PCR; TCRdb has only the in-frame clones, and not every one. The sample has 150,000 to 200,000 clones, more than 70% seen once; the top ten hold 10% to 13%. About this clone: The antigen is not known.

The TCR sequence derives from a man aged 25-40 years in good health and CMV-seropositive. The genes are TRBV6-1 and TRBJ1-1; D is ambiguous. Sequenced: PBMCs. This CDR3 is CASLPGMNTEAFF. CDR3 coding DNA: TGTGCCAGCCTCCCGGGGATGAACACTGAAGCTTTCTTT.